These 21 T cell receptor beta chains were sequenced from one sample in a study of T cells in Graves' hyperthyroidism and ophthalmopathy. What was amplified from RNA transcripts were TCR beta CDR3 regions. HTBI primers were the set used in a first-round RT-PCR of the TCR CDR3. TCRdb redid the calling of the multiplex PCR reads with MiXCR, one entry per CDR3 protein. The data show over 350,000 distinct CDR3 sequences, with over 13% seen just once and 25% to 30% held by the top ten. Specimen: blood. The receptors shown here come from a man aged 50 to 59 with Graves' ophthalmopathy.

This clonotype was counted at least ten times. The J gene is TRBJ2-5, the V gene TRBV12-3 or TRBV12-4; D may be TRBD2 (6 bases). This CDR3 spans 12 amino acids. The V and J ends lost 1 base and 13 bases respectively, with 13 bases between them. This CDR3 is CASSLDRGKGYF. The CDR3 bases are TGTGCCAGCAGTTTAGACCGCGGGAAGGGGTACTTC.

This clonotype was seen many times. V and J are TRBV7-2 and TRBJ2-5, with TRBD2 as a possible D gene (7 bases). Germline values: CDR1 SGHTA, CDR2 FQGNSA. CDR3 length: 13 residues. V was shortened by 3 bases and J by 5 bases, with 10 bases between the two germline ends. The CDR3 sequence: CASSFGGAETQYF. CDR3 nucleotides: TGTGCCAGCAGCTTTGGGGGGGCGGAGACCCAGTACTTC.

In this sample, this clonotype turned up many times. The J gene is TRBJ2-1, the V gene TRBV24-1, with 10 bases fitting TRBD1. Germline V lookup: CDR1 KGHDR, CDR2 SFDVKD. This CDR3 contains 16 residues. Trimming cost V 3 bases and J 8 bases; bases outside gene matches: 9. The chain's CDR3 is CATSDLLGQGSYEQFF. CDR3 sequence (DNA): TGTGCCACCAGTGATCTATTGGGACAGGGGAGCTATGAGCAGTTCTTC.

The rearrangement links TRBV4-1 to TRBJ1-2; a weak D match, TRBD1 (5 bases). The germline V gene encodes CDR1 MGHRA and CDR2 YSYEKL. Deletions cut 1 base from V and 7 bases from J, with 13 bases between. There are 14 residues in the CDR3. CDR3 region: CASSQVLGDAGYTF. As DNA, the CDR3 is TGCGCCAGCAGCCAAGTGTTAGGGGATGCTGGCTACACCTTC.

This clonotype occurred a few times. The gene calls are TRBV20-1 and TRBJ1-2; D possibly corresponds to TRBD1 (5 bases). The ends were cut back, 3 bases at V and 3 bases at J, with 14 bases in the middle. Germline V lookup: CDR1 DFQATT, CDR2 SNEGSKA (reference sequence). CDR3 length: 14 residues. The CDR3 DNA follows: TGCAGTGCTAGCCCGACAGTACCTTACTATGGCTACACCTTC. Amino acids: CSASPTVPYYGYTF.

This clonotype was seen at least ten times. The chain carries TRBV18 and TRBJ1-2; 7 nucleotides match TRBD1. This CDR3 is 14 amino acids long. Germline CDR1 and CDR2: KGHSH and LQKENI. V lost 5 bases and J lost 3; bases outside the gene matches: 6. The CDR3 protein is CASSEPQGDYGYTF. The CDR3 region has the DNA TGTGCCAGCTCAGAACCGCAGGGGGACTATGGCTACACCTTC.

The sample holds a few counts of this clonotype. The chain carries TRBV24-1 and TRBJ1-1; the match to TRBD1 covers 7 bases. This CDR3 spans 14 amino acids. V lost 4 bases to trimming and J lost 7 bases; unmatched junction nucleotides: 8. Germline V lookup: CDR1 KGHDR, CDR2 SFDVKD. CDR3 region: CATSDPDREDEAFF. The CDR3 DNA reads as TGTGCCACCAGTGACCCTGACAGGGAGGATGAAGCTTTCTTT.

This clonotype was seen many times. The chain carries TRBV2 and TRBJ2-4, with D unclear. This CDR3 contains 14 residues. Trimming removed 6 bases at V and 0 bases at J, with 9 bases between. The germline CDR1 and CDR2 sequences are SNHLY and FYNNEI. The CDR3 region has the DNA TGTGCCAGCAGCTTGCGGATAGCCAAAAACATTCAGTACTTC. Amino acid sequence: CASSLRIAKNIQYF.

This clonotype showed up just a few times. The chain employs TRBV29-1 and TRBJ1-1; D remains ambiguous. Germline lookup yields CDR1 SQVTM and CDR2 ANQGSEA. This CDR3 region has 13 residues. The V end lost 3 bases, the J end lost 1 base, and 9 bases lay between the germline ends. CDR3 nucleotides: TGCAGCGTTGATTCCGATAGGAACACTGAAGCTTTCTTT. Translation gives CSVDSDRNTEAFF.

This clonotype has just a few counts. This chain joins TRBV24-1 and TRBJ2-5; possible D gene TRBD2, 5 bases. The CDR3 spans 14 residues. Germline V gene sequence: CDR1 KGHDR, CDR2 SFDVKD. The V end lost 9 bases, the J end lost 0 bases, and 13 bases lay between the germline ends. CDR3 protein: CATEADGYQETQYF. In nucleotides, the CDR3 is TGTGCCACCGAAGCGGACGGATACCAAGAGACCCAGTACTTC.

CDR3 nucleotides: TGTGCCAGCAGCCGAATAGCAACGGGACTAGCTTTCGAGCAGTACTTC. This gives the protein CASSRIATGLAFEQYF. This chain connects TRBV3-1 to TRBJ2-7; 9 bases match TRBD2. The CDR3 length is 16 residues. CDR1 LGHDT and CDR2 YNNKEL come from the germline V gene (reference sequence). Losses at the gene ends were 4 bases for V and 6 bases for J; bases not matched to a gene: 13.

In its sample, this clonotype was seen many times. The chain combines TRBV30 with TRBJ1-5, with a weak D call TRBD1 (5 bases). Germline V CDR1 and CDR2: GTSNPN, SVGIG (reference sequence). V dropped 4 bases and J dropped 3 bases, with 10 bases sitting between them. CDR3 size: 13 residues. The CDR3 loop reads CAWNPGINQPQHF. The CDR3 nucleotides are TGTGCCTGGAACCCAGGGATCAATCAGCCCCAGCATTTT.

The table lists this clonotype with many counts. This chain joins TRBV27 and TRBJ2-1, with 8 bases identical to TRBD1. The ends lost 2 bases at V and 4 bases at J; junction bases unmatched: 4. The germline CDR1 and CDR2 sequences are MNHEY and SMNVEV (reference sequence). The length of the CDR3 is 15 residues. CDR3 sequence: CASSLRQGAYNEQFF. In nucleotides, the CDR3 is TGTGCCAGCAGTTTAAGGCAGGGGGCGTACAATGAGCAGTTCTTC.

In its sample, this clonotype was seen a few times. V gene TRBV10-3 combines with J gene TRBJ1-1, with D possibly TRBD1 on 5 matching bases. CDR1 is ENHRY and CDR2 is SYGVKD in the germline V gene. Trimming left V 9 bases short and J 4 bases short, with 15 bases between. The CDR3 is 13 amino acids. The CDR3 DNA sequence: TGTGCCATTAGTTTGGGGCAGGGCACTGAAGCTTTCTTT. The encoded protein is CAISLGQGTEAFF.

Turning to this clonotype: Since a much larger clone is just one base distant, this may be a read error. The chain is built from TRBV12-3 or TRBV12-4 and TRBJ1-1; D is undetermined. This CDR3 has 11 amino acids. The CDR3 DNA is TGTGCCAGCAGTTGGAACGCTGAAGCTTTCTTT. Amino acids: CASSWNAEAFF.

In this sample, this clonotype turned up many times. J is TRBJ2-7 and V is TRBV10-3; D is possibly TRBD1 or TRBD2 (5 bases each). V lost 6 bases and J lost 4, with 16 bases in between. The CDR3 covers 14 residues. Germline lookup yields CDR1 ENHRY and CDR2 SYGVKD. The CDR3 DNA sequence: TGTGCCATCAGAACCGGGACCGATTTTTACGAGCAGTACTTC. Its translation: CAIRTGTDFYEQYF.

This clonotype occurred many times. The genes are TRBV7-3 and TRBJ2-1; D gene unclear. V dropped 3 bases and J dropped 5 bases, with 17 bases sitting between them. CDR3 size: 16 residues. Germline assignment: CDR1 SGHTA and CDR2 FQGTGA. CDR3 loop: CASSFGSARKDNEQFF. Written as DNA, the CDR3 is TGTGCCAGCAGCTTTGGTTCAGCGAGAAAGGACAATGAGCAGTTCTTC.

This sequence joins TRBV29-1 and TRBJ2-1, with 7 positions matching TRBD2. The CDR3 sequence is 13 residues long. Germline V CDR1 and CDR2: SQVTM, ANQGSEA. With 7 bases clipped from V and 2 bases from J, the junction kept 5 bases outside the gene matches. This CDR3 is CSAGGDAYNEQFF. CDR3 nucleotides: TGCAGCGCTGGGGGGGACGCCTACAATGAGCAGTTCTTC.

The chain has TRBV15 and TRBJ2-2; a possible D gene is TRBD2 (5 bases). Trimming removed 8 bases from V and 4 bases from J, with 11 bases in between. The length of the CDR3 is 13 residues. Germline CDR1 LNHNV, CDR2 YYDKDF (reference sequence). CDR3: CATRDSGTGELFF. The DNA for the CDR3 is TGTGCCACCCGGGATAGTGGCACCGGGGAGCTGTTTTTT.

This clonotype was recorded many times. V is TRBV2 and J is TRBJ1-1, with D hard to call. V was shortened by 5 bases and J by 0 bases, with 7 bases between the two germline ends. The CDR3 contains 13 residues. CDR1 is SNHLY and CDR2 is FYNNEI in the germline V gene. The CDR3 sequence: CASSPTLNTEAFF. The CDR3 bases are TGTGCCAGCAGTCCGACATTGAACACTGAAGCTTTCTTT.

The V call is TRBV19, the J call TRBJ1-4; D is undetermined. Looked up from germline, CDR1 is LNHDA and CDR2 is SQIVND (reference sequence). The CDR3 spans 15 residues. Trimming took 5 bases from V and 8 from J, leaving 18 bases between them. The CDR3 sequence is CASSGETLWTEKLFF. The CDR3 nucleotides read TGTGCCAGTAGTGGCGAGACTTTGTGGACGGAAAAACTGTTTTTT. Variable domain in full (rest from reference TRBV19 and TRBJ1-4): DGGITQSPKYLFRKEGQNVTLSCEQNLNHDAMYWYRQDPGQGLRLIYYSQIVNDFQKGDIAEGYSVSREKKESFPLTVTSAQKNPTAFYLCASSGETLWTEKLFFGSGTQLSVL.